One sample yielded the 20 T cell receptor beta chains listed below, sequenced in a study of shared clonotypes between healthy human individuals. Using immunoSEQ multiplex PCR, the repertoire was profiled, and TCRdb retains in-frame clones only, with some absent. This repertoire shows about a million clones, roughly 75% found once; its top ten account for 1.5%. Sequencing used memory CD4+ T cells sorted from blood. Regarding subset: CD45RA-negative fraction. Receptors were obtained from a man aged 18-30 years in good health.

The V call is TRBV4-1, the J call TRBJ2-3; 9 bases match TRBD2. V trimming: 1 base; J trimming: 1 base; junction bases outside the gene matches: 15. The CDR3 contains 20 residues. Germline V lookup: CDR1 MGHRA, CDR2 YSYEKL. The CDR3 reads CASSQVRLAERSRGTDTQYF. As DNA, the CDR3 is TGCGCCAGCAGCCAAGTTCGACTAGCGGAGAGGAGCCGCGGCACAGATACGCAGTATTTT.

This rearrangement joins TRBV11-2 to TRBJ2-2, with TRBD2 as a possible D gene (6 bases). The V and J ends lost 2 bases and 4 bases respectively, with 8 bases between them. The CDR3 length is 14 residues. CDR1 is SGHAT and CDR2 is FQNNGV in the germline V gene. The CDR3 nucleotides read TGTGCCAGCAGCTTACAGGGAGGCACCGGGGAGCTGTTTTTT. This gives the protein CASSLQGGTGELFF.

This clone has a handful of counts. The CDR3 spells CASTDRGDQPQHF. For the CDR3, the DNA is TGTGCCAGTACGGACAGGGGAGACCAGCCCCAGCATTTT. The genes are TRBV19 and TRBJ1-5; 9 bases map to TRBD1. Germline loops: CDR1 LNHDA, CDR2 SQIVND (reference sequence). V lost 7 bases, J lost 7 bases, and 5 bases stayed unmatched. CDR3 length: 13 residues.

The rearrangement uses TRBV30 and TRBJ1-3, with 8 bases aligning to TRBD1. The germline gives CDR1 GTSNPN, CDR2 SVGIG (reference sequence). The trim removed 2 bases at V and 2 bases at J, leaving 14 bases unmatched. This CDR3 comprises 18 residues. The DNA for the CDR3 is TGTGCCTGGAGTCCCAGGAGGACAGGGAGGAATGCTGGAAACACCATATATTTT. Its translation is CAWSPRRTGRNAGNTIYF.

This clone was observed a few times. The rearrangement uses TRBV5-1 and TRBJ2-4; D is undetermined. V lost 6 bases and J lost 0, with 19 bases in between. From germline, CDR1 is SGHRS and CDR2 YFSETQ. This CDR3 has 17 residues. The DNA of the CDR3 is TGCGCCAGCACCCCCAACGGAGAACGTCTAGCCAAAAACATTCAGTACTTC. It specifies CASTPNGERLAKNIQYF.

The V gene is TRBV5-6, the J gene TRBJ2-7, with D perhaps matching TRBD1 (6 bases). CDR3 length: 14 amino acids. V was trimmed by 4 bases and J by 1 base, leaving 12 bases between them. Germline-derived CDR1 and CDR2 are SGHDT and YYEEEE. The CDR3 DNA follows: TGTGCCAGCAGCCGCCGGGACAAGTCCTACGAGCAGTACTTC. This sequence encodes CASSRRDKSYEQYF.

The CDR3 coding sequence is TGCGCCAGCAGCCCGGGAGGTGGGACAGCCACCTACGAGCAGTACTTC. The encoded protein is CASSPGGGTATYEQYF. The chain joins TRBV5-1 to TRBJ2-7; D is perhaps TRBD1 or TRBD2 (7 bases each). Germline CDR1 and CDR2: SGHRS and YFSETQ. The V gene lost 4 bases and the J gene lost 2 bases, with 19 bases spanning the gap. This CDR3 is built from 16 residues.

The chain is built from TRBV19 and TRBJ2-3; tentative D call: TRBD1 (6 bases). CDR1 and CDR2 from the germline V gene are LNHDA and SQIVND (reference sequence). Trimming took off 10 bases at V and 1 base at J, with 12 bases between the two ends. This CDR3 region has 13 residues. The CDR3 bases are TGTGCCACCACTCCAGGGGGCACAGATACGCAGTATTTT. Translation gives CATTPGGTDTQYF.

This chain's CDR3 is CASSLDGNGAFF. The DNA of the CDR3 is TGTGCCAGCAGCTTAGACGGGAACGGGGCTTTCTTT. The rearrangement uses TRBV7-9 and TRBJ1-1; D is undetermined. This CDR3 comprises 12 residues. The V end was cut by 1 base, the J end by 11 bases, with 11 bases between. CDR1 is SEHNR, CDR2 FQNEAQ, per germline (reference sequence).

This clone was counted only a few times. The CDR3 coding sequence is TGTGCCAGTAGCATAACGGACAGGGAGGCTCAGCCCCAGCATTTT. It encodes CASSITDREAQPQHF. This chain uses TRBV19 with TRBJ1-5, with 8 positions matching TRBD1. Germline CDR1 and CDR2: LNHDA and SQIVND (reference sequence). This CDR3 has 15 amino acids. The V and J ends lost 6 bases and 6 bases, in that order; junction bases with no gene match: 10.

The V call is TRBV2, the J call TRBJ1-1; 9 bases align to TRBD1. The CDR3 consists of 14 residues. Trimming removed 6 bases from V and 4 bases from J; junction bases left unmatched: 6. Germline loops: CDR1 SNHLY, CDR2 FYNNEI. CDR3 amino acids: CASRGQGEGTEAFF. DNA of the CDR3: TGTGCCAGCAGGGGACAGGGTGAAGGCACTGAAGCTTTCTTT. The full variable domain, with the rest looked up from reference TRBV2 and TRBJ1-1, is EPEVTQTPSHQVTQMGQEVILRCVPISNHLYFYWYRQILGQKVEFLVSFYNNEISEKSEIFDDQFSVERPDGSNFTLKIRSTKLEDSAMYFCASRGQGEGTEAFFGQGTRLTVV.

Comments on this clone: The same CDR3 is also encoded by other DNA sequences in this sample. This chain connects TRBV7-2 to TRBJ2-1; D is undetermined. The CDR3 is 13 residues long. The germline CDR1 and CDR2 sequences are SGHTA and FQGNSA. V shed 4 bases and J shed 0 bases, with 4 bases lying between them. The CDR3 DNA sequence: TGTGCCAGCAGCTCAAGCTCCTACAATGAGCAGTTCTTC. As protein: CASSSSSYNEQFF. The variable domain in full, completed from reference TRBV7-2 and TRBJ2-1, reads GAGVSQSPSNKVTEKGKDVELRCDPISGHTALYWYRQSLGQGLEFLIYFQGNSAPDKSGLPSDRFSAERTGGSVSTLTIQRTQQEDSAVYLCASSSSSYNEQFFGPGTRLTVL.

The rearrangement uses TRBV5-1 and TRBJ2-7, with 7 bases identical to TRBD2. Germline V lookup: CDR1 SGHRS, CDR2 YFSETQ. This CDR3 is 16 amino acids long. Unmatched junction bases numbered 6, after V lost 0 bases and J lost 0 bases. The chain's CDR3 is CASSLDGLGDSYEQYF. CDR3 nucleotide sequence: TGCGCCAGCAGCTTGGATGGACTAGGGGACTCCTACGAGCAGTACTTC.

The CDR3 bases are TGTGCCATCTCCCAACGGGGACCCGGGGAGCTGTTTTTT. Translation gives CAISQRGPGELFF. The rearrangement uses TRBV10-3 and TRBJ2-2; the D call may be TRBD1 or TRBD2 (5 bases each). The V end lost 8 bases, the J end lost 6 bases, and 13 bases lay between the germline ends. CDR1 is ENHRY and CDR2 is SYGVKD in the germline V gene. The CDR3 length is 13 residues.

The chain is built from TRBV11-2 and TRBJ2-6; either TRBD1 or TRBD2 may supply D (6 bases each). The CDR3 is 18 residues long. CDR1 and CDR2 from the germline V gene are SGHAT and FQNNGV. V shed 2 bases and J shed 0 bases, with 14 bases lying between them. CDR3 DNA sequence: TGTGCCAGCAGCTTATTAGAGTGGGGGGCCTCTGGGGCCAACGTCCTGACTTTC. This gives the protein CASSLLEWGASGANVLTF.

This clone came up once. CDR3 amino acids: CAWSLGGPYEQYF. CDR3 nucleotides: TGTGCCTGGAGTCTAGGGGGCCCCTACGAGCAGTACTTC. This chain connects TRBV30 to TRBJ2-7; 7 bases are shared with TRBD1. The germline V gene has CDR1 GTSNPN and CDR2 SVGIG (reference sequence). This CDR3 has 13 amino acids. V lost 2 bases and J lost 2; bases outside the gene matches: 3.

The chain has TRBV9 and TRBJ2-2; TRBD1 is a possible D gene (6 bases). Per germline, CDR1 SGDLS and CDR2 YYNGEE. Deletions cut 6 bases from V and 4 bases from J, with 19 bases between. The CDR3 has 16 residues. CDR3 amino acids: CASTQTRGTGTGELFF. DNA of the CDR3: TGTGCCAGCACCCAAACCAGGGGAACAGGCACCGGGGAGCTGTTTTTT.

The CDR3 protein is CASSEGLVAGGPGETQYF. In DNA form, the CDR3 reads TGTGCCAGCAGTGAGGGTTTGGTAGCGGGAGGTCCTGGGGAGACCCAGTACTTC. J is TRBJ2-5 and V is TRBV6-1; TRBD2 matches 10 bases. J lost 5 bases, V lost 3 bases, and 15 bases had no gene match. CDR1 MNHNS and CDR2 SASEGT come from the germline V gene. The CDR3 length is 18 residues.

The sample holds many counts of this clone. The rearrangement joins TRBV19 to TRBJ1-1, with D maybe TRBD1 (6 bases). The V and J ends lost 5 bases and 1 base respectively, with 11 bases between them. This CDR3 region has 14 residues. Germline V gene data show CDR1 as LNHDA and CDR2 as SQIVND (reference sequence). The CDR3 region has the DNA TGTGCCAGTAGTCCCGGGGGACAGAACACTGAAGCTTTCTTT. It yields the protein CASSPGGQNTEAFF. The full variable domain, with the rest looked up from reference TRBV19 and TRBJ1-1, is DGGITQSPKYLFRKEGQNVTLSCEQNLNHDAMYWYRQDPGQGLRLIYYSQIVNDFQKGDIAEGYSVSREKKESFPLTVTSAQKNPTAFYLCASSPGGQNTEAFFGQGTRLTVV.

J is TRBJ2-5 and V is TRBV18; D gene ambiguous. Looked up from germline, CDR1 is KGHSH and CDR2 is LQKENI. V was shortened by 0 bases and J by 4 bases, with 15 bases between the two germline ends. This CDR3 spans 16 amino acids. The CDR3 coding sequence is TGTGCCAGCTCACCACCCTCGACACTTGTGGGAGAGACCCAGTACTTC. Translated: CASSPPSTLVGETQYF. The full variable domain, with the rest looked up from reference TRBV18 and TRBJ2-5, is NAGVMQNPRHLVRRRGQEARLRCSPMKGHSHVYWYRQLPEEGLKFMVYLQKENIIDESGMPKERFSAEFPKEGPSILRIQQVVRGDSAAYFCASSPPSTLVGETQYFGPGTRLLVL.